This TCR beta chain was found in a study of T cells expressing NK-cell markers. Study in general: Sequencing of TCR beta repertoires drew on sorted CD3+CD56+NKG2C+, CD3+CD56+NKG2C- and CD3+CD56-NKG2C+ T cells.

One entry per CDR3 protein, without DNA, is what TCRdb gives after re-calling the 5' RACE reads. This repertoire includes fewer than 400,000 distinct CDR3 sequences. Germline V gene lookup returns CDR1 SGHKS and CDR2 YYEKEE (reference sequence). The CDR3 runs to 15 residues. The study's findings and limits: CD8+ T cells in over five donors included dominant NKG2C+ clonotypes at 1.0-7.0%. In a handful of donors, dominant clonotypes made up about 28.3-65% of CD3+CD56-NKG2C+ cells.

Concerning this clonotype: Its antigen is undetermined.

The TCR comes from a woman aged 50 to 65 in good health. The chain joins TRBV5-5 to TRBJ2-5; TCRdb reports TRBD2, a call that lacks DNA to check it against. The source material was blood T cells: a sorted CD56 or NKG2C T cell subset, CD4+ or CD8+ T cells, or bulk PBMC T cells (not recorded which). CDR3 residues: CASSSITAGKETQYF.